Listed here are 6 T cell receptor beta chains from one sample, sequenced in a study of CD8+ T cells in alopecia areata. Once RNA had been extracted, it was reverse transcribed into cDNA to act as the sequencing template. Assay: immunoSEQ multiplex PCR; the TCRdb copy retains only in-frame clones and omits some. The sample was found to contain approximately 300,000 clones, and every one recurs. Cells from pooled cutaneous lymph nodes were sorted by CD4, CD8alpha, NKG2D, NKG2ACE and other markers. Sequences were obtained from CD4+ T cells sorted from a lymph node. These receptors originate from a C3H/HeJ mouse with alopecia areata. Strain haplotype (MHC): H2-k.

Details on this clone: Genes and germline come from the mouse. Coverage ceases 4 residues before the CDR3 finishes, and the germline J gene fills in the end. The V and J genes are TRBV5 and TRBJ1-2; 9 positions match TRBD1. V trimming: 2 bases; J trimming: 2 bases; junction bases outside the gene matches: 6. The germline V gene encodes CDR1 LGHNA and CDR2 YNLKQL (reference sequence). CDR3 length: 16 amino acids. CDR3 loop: CASSQTQGARNSDYTF. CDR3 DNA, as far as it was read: TGTGCCAGCAGCCAAACACAGGGGGCGCGGAACTCC.

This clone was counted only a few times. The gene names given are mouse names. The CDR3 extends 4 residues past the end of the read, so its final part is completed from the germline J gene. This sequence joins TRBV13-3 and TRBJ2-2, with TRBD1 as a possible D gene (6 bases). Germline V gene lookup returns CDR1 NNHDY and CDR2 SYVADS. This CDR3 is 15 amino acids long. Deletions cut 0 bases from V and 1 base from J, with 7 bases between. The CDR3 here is CASSDEGGNTGQLYF. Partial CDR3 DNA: TGTGCCAGCAGTGATGAAGGGGGAAACACCGGG.

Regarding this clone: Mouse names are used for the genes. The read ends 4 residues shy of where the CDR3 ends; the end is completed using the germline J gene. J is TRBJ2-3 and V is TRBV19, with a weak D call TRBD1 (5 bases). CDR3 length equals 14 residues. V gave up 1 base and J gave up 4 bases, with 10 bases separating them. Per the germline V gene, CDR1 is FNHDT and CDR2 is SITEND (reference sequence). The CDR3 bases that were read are TGTGCCAGCAGTATATCCAGGGCGTCAGAA. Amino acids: CASSISRASE. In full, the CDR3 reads CASSISRASETLYF.

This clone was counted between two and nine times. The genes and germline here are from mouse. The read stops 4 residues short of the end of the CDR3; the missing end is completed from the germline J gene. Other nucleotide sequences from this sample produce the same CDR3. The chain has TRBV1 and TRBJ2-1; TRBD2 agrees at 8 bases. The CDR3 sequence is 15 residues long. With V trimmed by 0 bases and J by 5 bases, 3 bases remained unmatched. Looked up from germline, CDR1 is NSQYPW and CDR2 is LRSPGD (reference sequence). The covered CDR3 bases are TGCACCTGCAGTGCAGACCTGGGGGGAGATGCT. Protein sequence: CTCSADLGGDA. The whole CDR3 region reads CTCSADLGGDAEQFF.

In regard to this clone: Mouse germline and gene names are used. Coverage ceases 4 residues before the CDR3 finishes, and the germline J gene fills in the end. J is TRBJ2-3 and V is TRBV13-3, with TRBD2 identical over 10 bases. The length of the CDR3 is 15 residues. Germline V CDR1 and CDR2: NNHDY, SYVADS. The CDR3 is CASRDPRDWGETLYF. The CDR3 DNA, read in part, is TGTGCCAGCAGGGACCCCCGGGACTGGGGAGAA.

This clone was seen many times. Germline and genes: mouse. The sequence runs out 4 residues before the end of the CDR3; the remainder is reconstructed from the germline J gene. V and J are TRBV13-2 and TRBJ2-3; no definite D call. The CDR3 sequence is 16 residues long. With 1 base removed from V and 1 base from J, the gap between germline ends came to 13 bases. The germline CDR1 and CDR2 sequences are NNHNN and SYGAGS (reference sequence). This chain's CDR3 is CASGDLKGRGAETLYF. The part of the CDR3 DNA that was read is TGTGCCAGCGGTGATCTTAAGGGTCGGGGTGCAGAA.